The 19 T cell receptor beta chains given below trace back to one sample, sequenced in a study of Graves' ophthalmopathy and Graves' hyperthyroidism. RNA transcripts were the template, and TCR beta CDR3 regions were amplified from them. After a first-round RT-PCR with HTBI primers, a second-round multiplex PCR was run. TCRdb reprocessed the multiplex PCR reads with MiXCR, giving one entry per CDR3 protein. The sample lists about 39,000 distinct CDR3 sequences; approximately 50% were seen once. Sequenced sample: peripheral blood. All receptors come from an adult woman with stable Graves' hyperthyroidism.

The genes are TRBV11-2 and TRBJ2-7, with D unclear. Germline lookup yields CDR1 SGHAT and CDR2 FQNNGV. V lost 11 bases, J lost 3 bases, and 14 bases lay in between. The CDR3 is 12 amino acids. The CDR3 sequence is CAGYGSNYEQYF. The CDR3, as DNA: TGTGCCGGCTACGGCAGCAACTACGAGCAGTACTTC.

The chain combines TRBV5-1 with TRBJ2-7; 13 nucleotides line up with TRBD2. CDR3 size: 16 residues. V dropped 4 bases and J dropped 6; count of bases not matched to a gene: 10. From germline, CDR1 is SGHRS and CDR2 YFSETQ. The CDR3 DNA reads TGCGCCAGCAGCGGAATCGGGACTAGCGGGATAAGCGAGCAGTACTTC. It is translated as CASSGIGTSGISEQYF.

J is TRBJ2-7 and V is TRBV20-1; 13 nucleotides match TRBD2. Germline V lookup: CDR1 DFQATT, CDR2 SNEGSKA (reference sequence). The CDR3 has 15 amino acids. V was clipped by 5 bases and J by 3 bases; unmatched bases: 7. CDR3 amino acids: CSAYGLAGVNYEQYF. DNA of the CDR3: TGCAGTGCTTACGGACTAGCGGGAGTGAACTACGAGCAGTACTTC.

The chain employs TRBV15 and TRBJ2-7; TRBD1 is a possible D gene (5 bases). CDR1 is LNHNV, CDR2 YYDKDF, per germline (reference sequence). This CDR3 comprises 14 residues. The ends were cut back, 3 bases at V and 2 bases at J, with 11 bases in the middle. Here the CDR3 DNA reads TGTGCCACCAGCAGCTTGGGGCAGACCTACGAGCAGTACTTC. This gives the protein CATSSLGQTYEQYF.

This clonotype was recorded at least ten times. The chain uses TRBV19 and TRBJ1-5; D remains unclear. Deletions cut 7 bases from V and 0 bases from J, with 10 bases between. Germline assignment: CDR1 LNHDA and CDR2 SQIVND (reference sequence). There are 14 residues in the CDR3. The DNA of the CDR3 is TGTGCCAGTACCAATCTATATAGCAATCAGCCCCAGCATTTT. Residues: CASTNLYSNQPQHF.

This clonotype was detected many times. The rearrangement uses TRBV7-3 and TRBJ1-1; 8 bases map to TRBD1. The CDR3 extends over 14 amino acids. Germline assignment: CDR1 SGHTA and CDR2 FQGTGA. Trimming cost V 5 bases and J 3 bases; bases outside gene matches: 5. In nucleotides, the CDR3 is TGTGCCAGCAGCATTACAGGGGGGGACACTGAAGCTTTCTTT. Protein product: CASSITGGDTEAFF.

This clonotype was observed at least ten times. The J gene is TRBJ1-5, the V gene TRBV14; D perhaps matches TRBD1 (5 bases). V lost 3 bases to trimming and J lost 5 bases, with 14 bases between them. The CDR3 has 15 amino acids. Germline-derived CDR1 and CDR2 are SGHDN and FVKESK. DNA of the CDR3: TGTGCCAGCAGCCAGGGACTGGGGTCAGATCAGCCCCAGCATTTT. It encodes CASSQGLGSDQPQHF. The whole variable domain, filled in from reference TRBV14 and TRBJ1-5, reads EAGVTQFPSHSVIEKGQTVTLRCDPISGHDNLYWYRRVMGKEIKFLLHFVKESKQDESGMPNNRFLAERTGGTYSTLKVQPAELEDSGVYFCASSQGLGSDQPQHFGDGTRLSIL.

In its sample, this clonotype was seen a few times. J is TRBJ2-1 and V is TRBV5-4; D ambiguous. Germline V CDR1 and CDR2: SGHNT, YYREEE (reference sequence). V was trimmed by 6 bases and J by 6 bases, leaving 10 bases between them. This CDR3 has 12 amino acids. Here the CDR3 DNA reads TGTGCCAGCACCCCTGACTTCAATGAGCAGTTCTTC. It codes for CASTPDFNEQFF.

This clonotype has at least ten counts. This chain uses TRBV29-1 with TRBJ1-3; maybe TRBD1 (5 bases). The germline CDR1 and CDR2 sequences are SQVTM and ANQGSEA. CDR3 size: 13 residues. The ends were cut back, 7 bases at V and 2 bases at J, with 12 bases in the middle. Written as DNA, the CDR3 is TGCAGCGCCCGGGAGGGGACTGGAAACACCATATATTTT. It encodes CSAREGTGNTIYF.

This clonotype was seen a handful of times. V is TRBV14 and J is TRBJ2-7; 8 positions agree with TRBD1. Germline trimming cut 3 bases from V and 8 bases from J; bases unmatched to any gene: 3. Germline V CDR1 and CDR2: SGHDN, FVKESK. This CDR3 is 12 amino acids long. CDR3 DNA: TGTGCCAGCAGCCAGGACAGGGTGAAGCAGTACTTC. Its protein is CASSQDRVKQYF.

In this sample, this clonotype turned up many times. The CDR3 bases are TGTGCCTGGGGTCTGGCGGCTGGGGCCAACGTCCTGACTTTC. Residues: CAWGLAAGANVLTF. V is TRBV30 and J is TRBJ2-6, with D unclear. Trimming took 5 bases from V and 2 from J, leaving 10 bases between them. This CDR3 spans 14 amino acids. Germline values: CDR1 GTSNPN, CDR2 SVGIG (reference sequence).

This CDR3 is CASSLDSGTDGANVLTF. The CDR3 nucleotides are TGTGCCAGCAGCTTAGATTCCGGGACTGATGGGGCCAACGTCCTGACTTTC. The chain recombines TRBV7-2 with TRBJ2-6; a possible D gene is TRBD2 (6 bases). Germline V gene sequence: CDR1 SGHTA, CDR2 FQGNSA. Trimming left V 1 base short and J 3 bases short, with 13 bases between. The CDR3 is 17 amino acids.

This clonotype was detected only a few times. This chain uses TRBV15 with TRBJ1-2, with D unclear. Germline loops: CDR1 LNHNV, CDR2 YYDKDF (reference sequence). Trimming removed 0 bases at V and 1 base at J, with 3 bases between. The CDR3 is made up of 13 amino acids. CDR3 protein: CATSRDSNYGYTF. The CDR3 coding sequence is TGTGCCACCAGCAGAGACAGTAACTATGGCTACACCTTC.

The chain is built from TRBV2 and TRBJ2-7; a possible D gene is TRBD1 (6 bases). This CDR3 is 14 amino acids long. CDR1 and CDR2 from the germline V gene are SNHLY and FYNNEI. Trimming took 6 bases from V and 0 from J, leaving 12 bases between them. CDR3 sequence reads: CASRRTVHSYEQYF. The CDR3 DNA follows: TGTGCCAGCAGACGGACAGTACACTCCTACGAGCAGTACTTC.

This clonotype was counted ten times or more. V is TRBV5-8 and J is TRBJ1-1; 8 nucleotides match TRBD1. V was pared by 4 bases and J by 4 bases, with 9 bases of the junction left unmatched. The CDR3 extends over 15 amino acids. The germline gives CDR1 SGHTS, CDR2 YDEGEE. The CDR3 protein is CASSLGQGTATEAFF. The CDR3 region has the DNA TGTGCCAGCAGCCTTGGACAGGGAACGGCCACTGAAGCTTTCTTT.

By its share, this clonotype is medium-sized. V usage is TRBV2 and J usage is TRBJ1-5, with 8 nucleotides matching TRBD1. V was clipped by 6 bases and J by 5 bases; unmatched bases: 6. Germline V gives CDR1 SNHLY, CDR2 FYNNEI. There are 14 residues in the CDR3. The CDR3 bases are TGTGCCAGCAGCGAGGGACAGGTGGATCAGCCCCAGCATTTT. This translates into CASSEGQVDQPQHF.

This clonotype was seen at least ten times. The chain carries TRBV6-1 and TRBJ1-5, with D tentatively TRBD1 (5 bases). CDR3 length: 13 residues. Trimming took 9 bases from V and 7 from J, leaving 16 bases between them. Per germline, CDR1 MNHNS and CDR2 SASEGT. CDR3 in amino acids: CASRRGGHQPQHF. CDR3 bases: TGTGCCAGTCGCCGGGGGGGTCACCAGCCCCAGCATTTT.

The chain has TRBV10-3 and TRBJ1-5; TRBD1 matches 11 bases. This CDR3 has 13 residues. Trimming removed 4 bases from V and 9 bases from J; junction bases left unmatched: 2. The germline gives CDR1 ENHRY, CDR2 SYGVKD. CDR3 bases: TGTGCCATCAGTGGGACAGGGGGCACGCCCCAGCATTTT. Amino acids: CAISGTGGTPQHF.

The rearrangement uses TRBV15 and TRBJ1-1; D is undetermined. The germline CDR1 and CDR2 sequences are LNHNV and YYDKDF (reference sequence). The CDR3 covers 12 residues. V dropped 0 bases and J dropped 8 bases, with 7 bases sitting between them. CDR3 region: CATSREGLEAFF. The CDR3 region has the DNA TGTGCCACCAGCAGAGAAGGGCTCGAAGCTTTCTTT.